These T cell receptor beta chains were read from a single sample in a study of blood T cell repertoires in COVID-19. Assay: immunoSEQ multiplex PCR; the TCRdb copy retains only in-frame clones and omits some. The table records about 230,000 clones, around 84% of them present only once. Sequencing was done on a sample of peripheral blood. Every receptor here comes from a woman older than 75 with active or convalescent COVID-19. Both conserved end residues are part of each CDR3. The order of the fields is V gene, D gene, clone size, J gene, CDR3 protein, CDR3 DNA. The D gene is left open where the match is weak. Rows may omit the clone size; those that give it use once, few, many or a size class.

TRBV9	TRBD1	NA	TRBJ1-5	CASSVEGANNQPQHF	TGTGCCAGCAGCGTAGAGGGGGCCAACAATCAGCCCCAGCATTTT
TRBV4-3	TRBD1	NA	TRBJ2-6	CASSQAGGGSGANVLTF	TGCGCCAGCAGCCAGGCAGGGGGCGGATCTGGGGCCAACGTCCTGACTTTC
TRBV19	NA	NA	TRBJ2-2	CASHEGGLKTGELFF	TGTGCCAGTCACGAGGGGGGGCTTAAAACCGGGGAGCTGTTTTTT
TRBV2	NA	NA	TRBJ1-6	CASSELGGGNSPLHF	TGTGCCAGCAGTGAGCTGGGGGGGGGAAATTCACCCCTCCACTTT
TRBV5-1	NA	NA	TRBJ1-1	CASRVQVDLTEAFF	TGCGCCAGCAGAGTGCAAGTAGATCTCACTGAAGCTTTCTTT
TRBV7-2	TRBD2	NA	TRBJ2-3	CASSLGTSGGAQYF	TGTGCCAGCAGCCTCGGGACTAGCGGGGGTGCGCAGTATTTT
TRBV2	TRBD2	few	TRBJ2-7	CASSEVGEGEQYF	TGTGCCAGCAGTGAGGTCGGGGAGGGTGAGCAGTACTTC
TRBV28	NA	NA	TRBJ1-2	CASSNTEPYQYGYTF	TGTGCCAGCAGCAACACAGAACCCTATCAGTATGGCTACACCTTC
TRBV5-6	NA	NA	TRBJ2-1	CASSPRRGTHYNEQFF	TGTGCCAGCAGCCCAAGGCGGGGGACACACTACAATGAGCAGTTCTTC
TRBV6-5	NA	NA	TRBJ1-6	CASSYGRDRNSPLHF	TGTGCCAGCAGTTACGGGCGGGATCGGAATTCACCCCTCCACTTT
TRBV5-1	TRBD2	NA	TRBJ2-2	CASSPRLAGAGELFF	TGCGCCAGCAGCCCGAGACTAGCGGGAGCCGGGGAGCTGTTTTTT
TRBV7-8	TRBD1	once	TRBJ1-1	CASSLQGAYSFMNTEAFF	TGTGCCAGCAGCTTACAGGGGGCTTATTCCTTCATGAACACTGAAGCTTTCTTT
TRBV10-3	TRBD1	NA	TRBJ2-5	CAISTTGETQYF	TGTGCCATCAGCACGACAGGGGAGACCCAGTACTTC
TRBV28	NA	once	TRBJ2-5	CASSLSEETQYF	TGTGCCAGCAGTTTATCCGAGGAGACCCAGTACTTC
TRBV19	TRBD1	NA	TRBJ1-6	CASQRGGTGYSPLHF	TGTGCCAGCCAAAGGGGTGGGACAGGGTATTCACCCCTCCACTTT
TRBV3-1/TRBV3-2	NA	few	TRBJ1-1	CASSQAIRRAGKAFF	TGTGCCAGCAGCCAAGCAATCCGGAGGGCGGGAAAAGCTTTCTTT
TRBV5-1	TRBD2	NA	TRBJ2-7	CASSPTPTSGGYEQYF	TGCGCCAGCAGCCCCACTCCAACTAGCGGGGGATACGAGCAGTACTTC
TRBV18	TRBD2	few	TRBJ2-3	CASSPGTSGYTDTQYF	TGTGCCAGCTCACCTGGGACTAGCGGGTACACAGATACGCAGTATTTT
TRBV3-1/TRBV3-2	TRBD2	NA	TRBJ2-3	CASSPVQFGGATDTQYF	TGTGCCAGCAGCCCAGTCCAGTTCGGGGGGGCTACAGATACGCAGTATTTT
TRBV5-1	NA	NA	TRBJ2-1	CASSLVPRSNLYNEQFF	TGCGCCAGCAGCTTGGTTCCGCGTAGTAACCTCTACAATGAGCAGTTCTTC
TRBV9	TRBD2	NA	TRBJ2-1	CASSVSSGTYNEQFF	TGTGCCAGCAGCGTTTCTAGCGGAACATACAATGAGCAGTTCTTC
TRBV11-1	NA	NA	TRBJ2-5	CASSSGTLETQYF	TGTGCCAGCAGCTCCGGGACACTGGAGACCCAGTACTTC
TRBV28	TRBD2	NA	TRBJ2-7	CASSSTTGGEYF	TGTGCCAGCAGTTCAACGACGGGGGGTGAGTACTTC
TRBV7-3	TRBD1	NA	TRBJ2-5	CASRFWTGGQETQYF	TGTGCCAGCAGGTTTTGGACAGGAGGTCAAGAGACCCAGTACTTC
TRBV5-1	TRBD2	NA	TRBJ2-5	CASSIAGAGQETQYF	TGCGCCAGCAGTATAGCGGGCGCGGGACAAGAGACCCAGTACTTC
TRBV9	TRBD2	once	TRBJ2-5	CASSVVAGGPQETQYF	TGTGCCAGCAGCGTAGTTGCGGGAGGGCCTCAAGAGACCCAGTACTTC
TRBV18	TRBD2	NA	TRBJ2-5	CASSPRLAGGTFQETQYF	TGTGCCAGCTCACCAAGACTAGCGGGGGGGACTTTTCAAGAGACCCAGTACTTC
TRBV6-6	NA	NA	TRBJ2-7	CASSPPGGRDEQYF	TGTGCCAGCAGTCCTCCCGGGGGGCGAGACGAGCAGTACTTC
TRBV28	TRBD2	NA	TRBJ2-5	CASSSSGAIQETQYF	TGTGCCAGCAGTTCTAGCGGGGCAATCCAAGAGACCCAGTACTTC
TRBV5-4	NA	NA	TRBJ1-1	CASSPTGNTEAFF	TGTGCCAGCAGCCCGACAGGGAACACTGAAGCTTTCTTT
TRBV6-1	NA	NA	TRBJ1-4	CASSERGSVEKLFF	TGTGCCAGCAGTGAACGGGGGTCAGTTGAAAAACTGTTTTTT
TRBV4-2	NA	NA	TRBJ1-5	CASSLQGSGGQPQHF	TGTGCCAGCAGCTTACAGGGTTCGGGGGGTCAGCCCCAGCATTTT
TRBV27	NA	NA	TRBJ1-1	CASSPDQRADRSNTEAFF	TGTGCCAGCAGTCCAGACCAACGAGCGGACAGATCGAACACTGAAGCTTTCTTT
TRBV5-8	TRBD2	NA	TRBJ2-1	CASSPSGYSYNEQFF	TGTGCCAGCAGCCCTAGCGGGTACTCCTACAATGAGCAGTTCTTC
TRBV5-1	NA	NA	TRBJ1-1	CASSTTGTTNTEAFF	TGCGCCAGCAGCACCACCGGGACAACGAACACTGAAGCTTTCTTT
TRBV29-1	TRBD2	NA	TRBJ2-3	CSVDSPRLAVFDTQYF	TGCAGCGTTGATAGTCCGCGACTAGCGGTCTTTGATACGCAGTATTTT
TRBV11-2	NA	NA	TRBJ2-3	CASGLGVRTRPSTDTQYF	TGTGCCAGCGGCTTGGGCGTCCGGACTCGTCCCTCCACAGATACGCAGTATTTT
TRBV13	NA	NA	TRBJ1-2	CASSLGGARNYGYTF	TGTGCCAGCAGTCTGGGGGGGGCGCGGAACTATGGCTACACCTTC
TRBV7-9	NA	few	TRBJ1-4	CASSAPGGVVEKLFF	TGTGCCAGCAGCGCCCCCGGGGGGGTGGTGGAAAAACTGTTTTTT
TRBV5-5	TRBD2	once	TRBJ2-3	CASSPLAGTGDTQYF	TGTGCCAGCAGCCCACTAGCGGGTACGGGAGATACGCAGTATTTT
TRBV9	TRBD2	few	TRBJ2-7	CASSVQLAGVNEQYF	TGTGCCAGCAGCGTACAACTAGCGGGAGTGAACGAGCAGTACTTC
TRBV7-2	NA	NA	TRBJ2-6	CAASGDRGFSGANVLTF	TGTGCCGCTAGCGGGGACAGGGGTTTCTCTGGGGCCAACGTCCTGACTTTC
TRBV7-9	TRBD1	NA	TRBJ1-6	CASSSGQGMLSPLHF	TGTGCCAGCAGCTCGGGACAGGGAATGCTCTCACCCCTCCACTTT
TRBV9	TRBD1	NA	TRBJ2-7	CASSGGQGSYEQYF	TGTGCCAGCAGCGGGGGACAGGGGTCCTACGAGCAGTACTTC
TRBV10-3	NA	NA	TRBJ2-1	CAIREIVYNEQFF	TGTGCCATCAGGGAGATCGTTTACAATGAGCAGTTCTTC
TRBV19	TRBD2	NA	TRBJ2-3	CASSIWLAGGSDTQYF	TGTGCCAGTAGTATCTGGCTAGCGGGAGGTTCTGATACGCAGTATTTT